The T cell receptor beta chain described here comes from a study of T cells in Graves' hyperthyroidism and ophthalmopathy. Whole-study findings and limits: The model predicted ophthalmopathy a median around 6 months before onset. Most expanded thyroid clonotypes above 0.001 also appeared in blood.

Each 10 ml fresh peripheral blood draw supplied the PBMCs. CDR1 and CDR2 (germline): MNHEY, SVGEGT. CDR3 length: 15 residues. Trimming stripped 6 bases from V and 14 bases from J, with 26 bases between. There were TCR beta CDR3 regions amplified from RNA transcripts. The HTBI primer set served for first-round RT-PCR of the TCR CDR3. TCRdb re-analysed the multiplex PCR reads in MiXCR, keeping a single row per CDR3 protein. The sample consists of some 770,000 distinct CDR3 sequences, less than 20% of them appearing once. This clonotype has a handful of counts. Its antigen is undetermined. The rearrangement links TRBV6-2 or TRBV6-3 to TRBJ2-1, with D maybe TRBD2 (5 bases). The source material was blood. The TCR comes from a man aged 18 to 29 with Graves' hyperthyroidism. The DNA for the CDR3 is TGTGCCAGCAGCCCCCCCCGGGATTCATTTTATTGGGAGTTCTTC. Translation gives CASSPPRDSFYWEFF.